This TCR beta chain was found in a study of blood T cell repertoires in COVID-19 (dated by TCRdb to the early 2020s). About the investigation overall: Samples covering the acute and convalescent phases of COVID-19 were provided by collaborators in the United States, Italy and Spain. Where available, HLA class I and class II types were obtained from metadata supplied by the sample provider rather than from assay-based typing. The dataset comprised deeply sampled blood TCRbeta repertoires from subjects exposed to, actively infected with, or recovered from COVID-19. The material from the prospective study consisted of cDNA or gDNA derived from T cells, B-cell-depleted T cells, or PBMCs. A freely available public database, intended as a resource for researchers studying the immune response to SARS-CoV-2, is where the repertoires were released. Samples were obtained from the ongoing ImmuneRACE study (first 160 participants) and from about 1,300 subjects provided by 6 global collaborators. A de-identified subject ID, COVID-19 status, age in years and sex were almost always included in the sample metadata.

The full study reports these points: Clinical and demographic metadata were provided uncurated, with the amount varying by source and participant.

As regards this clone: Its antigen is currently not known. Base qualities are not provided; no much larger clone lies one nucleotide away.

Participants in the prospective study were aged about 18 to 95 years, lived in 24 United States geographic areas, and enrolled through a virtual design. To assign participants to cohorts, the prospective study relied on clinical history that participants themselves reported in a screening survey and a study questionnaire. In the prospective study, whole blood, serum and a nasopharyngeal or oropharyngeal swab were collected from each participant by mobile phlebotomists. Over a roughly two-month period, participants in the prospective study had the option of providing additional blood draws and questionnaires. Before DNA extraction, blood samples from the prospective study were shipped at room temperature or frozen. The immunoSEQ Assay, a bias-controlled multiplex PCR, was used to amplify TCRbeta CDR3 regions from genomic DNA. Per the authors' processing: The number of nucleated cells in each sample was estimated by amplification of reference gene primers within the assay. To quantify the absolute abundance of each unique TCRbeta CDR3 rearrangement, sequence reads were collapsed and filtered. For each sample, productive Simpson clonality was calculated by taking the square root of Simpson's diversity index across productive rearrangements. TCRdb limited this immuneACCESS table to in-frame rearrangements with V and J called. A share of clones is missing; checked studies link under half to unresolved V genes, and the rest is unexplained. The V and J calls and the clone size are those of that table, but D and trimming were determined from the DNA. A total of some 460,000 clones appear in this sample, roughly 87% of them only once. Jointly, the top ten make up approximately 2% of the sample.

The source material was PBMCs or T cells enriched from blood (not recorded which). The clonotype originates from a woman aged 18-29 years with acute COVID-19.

The CDR3 here reads CASSPPVYRGPTGELFF. The nucleotides read TGTGCCAGCTCACCACCCGTCTACAGGGGACCCACCGGGGAGCTGTTTTTT. The sequence joins TRBV18 to TRBJ2-2, with 7 middle bases fitting TRBD1. For CDR1 and CDR2, the germline V gene lists KGHSH and LQKENI. V is cut back by 0 bases and J by 4 bases, with 8 bases in the junction unmatched. There are 17 amino acids in the CDR3, from cysteine to phenylalanine inclusive. The kept DNA is CDR3 alone, 51 bases in frame from the first base.